The next 26 T cell receptor beta chains were all read from a single sample in a study of tumor-infiltrating lymphocytes in primary liver carcinoma. Germline DNA was also extracted, with blood RNA taken from unsorted whole blood. Total RNA (roughly 550 ng) served as template for TCR beta cDNA synthesis primed by a constant-region primer. The TCR beta library was amplified through three nested multiplex PCR rounds in a modified ARM-PCR procedure. TRBV1-TRBV30 forward primers and a C-beta reverse primer were used in the first two PCR rounds, which each ran for nine to ten cycles. One entry per CDR3 protein results from TCRdb running MiXCR on the multiplex PCR reads. The data hold around 330,000 distinct CDR3 sequences, with 50% to 60% observed a single time. Sequenced sample: peripheral blood. These receptors originate from a woman in her 30s with primary liver carcinoma and hepatitis B virus infection.

Turning to this clonotype: The junction departs from germline at one end; a sequencing error may be responsible. This chain uses TRBV11-2 with TRBJ2-1, with 11 bases lining up with TRBD2. This CDR3 spans 15 amino acids. Looked up from germline, CDR1 is SGHAT and CDR2 is FQNNGV. In DNA, the CDR3 is TGTGCCAGTAGCTTTACTAGCGGGGGTGGCAATGAGCAGTTCTTC. Protein sequence: CASSFTSGGGNEQFF.

This clonotype was observed a handful of times. The chain combines TRBV10-3 with TRBJ2-7; 8 bases align to TRBD2. Germline CDR1 ENHRY, CDR2 SYGVKD. V lost 6 bases, J lost 1 base, and 2 bases stayed unmatched. The CDR3 totals 13 residues. CDR3 nucleotides: TGTGCCATCAGCCAGCGGGAGTCCTACGAGCAGTACTTC. Translated: CAISQRESYEQYF.

The chain is built from TRBV4-2 and TRBJ1-6; D not certain. Deletions cut 3 bases from V and 10 bases from J, with 7 bases between. CDR1 and CDR2 from the germline V gene are LGHNA and YNFKEQ. The CDR3 length is 12 residues. The DNA for the CDR3 is TGTGCCAGCAGCCACAAGGGCTCACCCCTCCACTTT. It codes for CASSHKGSPLHF.

This clonotype was observed a few times. The gene calls are TRBV28 and TRBJ2-1; possibly TRBD2 for D (5 bases). The CDR3 is made up of 15 amino acids. V was trimmed by 5 bases and J by 4 bases, leaving 15 bases between them. Germline CDR1 MDHEN, CDR2 SYDVKM. CDR3 nucleotides: TGTGCCAGCAGTCTCCTTCCAGCGGCTTACAATGAGCAGTTCTTC. It codes for CASSLLPAAYNEQFF.

In the case of this clonotype: This could be a read error, since a much larger clone is one nucleotide away. The chain links TRBV29-1 to TRBJ1-3; D is undetermined. The germline CDR1 and CDR2 sequences are SQVTM and ANQGSEA. The CDR3 covers 14 residues. The germline V and J ends were trimmed by 2 bases and 3 bases, with 11 bases remaining between them. The CDR3 DNA reads TGCAGCGTTGAACGGGGTAGCATTGGAAACACCATATATTTT. This gives the protein CSVERGSIGNTIYF.

The rearrangement joins TRBV5-1 to TRBJ2-7, with D perhaps TRBD2 (6 bases). Trimming shortened V by 8 bases and J by 2 bases, and 17 bases separated the two germline ends. The CDR3 totals 14 residues. Germline values: CDR1 SGHRS, CDR2 YFSETQ. CDR3 loop: CASSLGGVTYEQYF. The CDR3, as DNA: TGCGCCAGTAGCCTCGGAGGGGTTACCTACGAGCAGTACTTC.

This sequence joins TRBV4-1 and TRBJ2-5, with 8 nucleotides matching TRBD1. This CDR3 has 14 residues. CDR1 is MGHRA and CDR2 is YSYEKL in the germline V gene. V shed 4 bases and J 5 bases; nucleotides not matched to a gene: 6. In DNA, the CDR3 is TGCGCCAGCAGCCGAGTAGGACAGGGTGAGACCCAGTACTTC. Protein sequence: CASSRVGQGETQYF.

Details on this clonotype: One base away lies a much larger clone, so this may be a sequencing read error. The chain couples TRBV4-1 to TRBJ2-7, with D hard to call. The CDR3 is 15 residues long. Germline V gives CDR1 MGHRA, CDR2 YSYEKL. V was clipped by 3 bases and J by 0 bases, with 12 bases between them. CDR3 in DNA: TGCGCCAGCAGCCAGGCAGACCAAGGCTCCTACGAGCAGTACTTC. As protein: CASSQADQGSYEQYF.

To note about this clonotype: At one of its ends the junction is not consistent with the germline gene, which may arise from a read error. The chain combines TRBV11-2 with TRBJ1-4; 7 nucleotides match TRBD1. The germline V gene encodes CDR1 SGHAT and CDR2 FQNNGV. There are 16 residues in the CDR3. The CDR3 DNA is TGTGCCAGCAGCTTAGAGCCAGGGGGGGGTTTTGAAAGACTGTTTTTT. Its translation is CASSLEPGGGFERLFF.

Concerning this clonotype: A much larger clone is a single base away; this may be a read error. The chain carries TRBV4-3 and TRBJ2-3, with D tentatively TRBD1 or TRBD2 (5 bases each). CDR1 and CDR2 (germline): LGHNA, YSLEER. The CDR3 length is 16 residues. Trimming took off 0 bases at V and 3 bases at J, with 13 bases between the two ends. The CDR3 bases are TGCGCCAGCAGCCAAGACTGGGGGAGTGGGACAGATACGCAGTATTTT. It is translated as CASSQDWGSGTDTQYF.

This clonotype was counted ten times or more. The J gene is TRBJ1-6, the V gene TRBV12-3 or TRBV12-4; D perhaps matches TRBD1 (6 bases). V was clipped by 5 bases and J by 7 bases, with 15 bases between them. The CDR3 runs to 15 residues. Here the CDR3 reads CASSPTGNENSPLHF. The CDR3 region has the DNA TGTGCCAGCAGTCCAACAGGGAATGAGAATTCACCCCTCCACTTT.

This clonotype was seen only once. Possible read error: a much larger clone is one base away. V gene TRBV6-1 combines with J gene TRBJ2-3; 7 bases line up with TRBD2. Germline-derived CDR1 and CDR2 are MNHNS and SASEGT. Losses at the gene ends were 10 bases for V and 4 bases for J; bases not matched to a gene: 11. The CDR3 has 14 amino acids. The CDR3 region has the DNA TGTGCCACCTTAGCGGGTTGGAGCGCAGATACGCAGTATTTT. Amino acids: CATLAGWSADTQYF.

This clonotype was picked up many times. The genes are TRBV11-2 and TRBJ2-3; D is tentatively TRBD1 or TRBD2 (6 bases each). Per germline, CDR1 SGHAT and CDR2 FQNNGV. This CDR3 contains 15 residues. The V end lost 1 base, the J end lost 6 bases, and 14 bases lay between the germline ends. The CDR3 here is CASSLGGRGEDTQYF. CDR3 DNA: TGTGCCAGCAGCTTAGGCGGTAGGGGGGAGGATACGCAGTATTTT.

This clonotype appeared a few times. The V gene is TRBV11-2, the J gene TRBJ2-3; no clear D gene. CDR1 is SGHAT, CDR2 FQNNGV, per germline. Deletions cut 5 bases from V and 12 bases from J, with 15 bases between. CDR3 length: 12 amino acids. CDR3 DNA sequence: TGTGCCAGCAGCACCAACCAGGATATACAGTATTTT. Its translation is CASSTNQDIQYF.

This clonotype was seen at least ten times. The chain uses TRBV12-3 or TRBV12-4 and TRBJ2-1; no clear D gene. The CDR3 covers 12 residues. V was pared by 5 bases and J by 6 bases, with 8 bases between. The DNA of the CDR3 is TGTGCCAGCAGTCCGACCGGCAATGAGCAGTTCTTC. Its translation is CASSPTGNEQFF.

The chain has TRBV28 and TRBJ2-5; no clear D. The CDR3 is 12 residues long. V gave up 2 bases and J gave up 5 bases, with 6 bases separating them. Germline V gene lookup returns CDR1 MDHEN and CDR2 SYDVKM. In DNA form, the CDR3 reads TGTGCCAGCAGTTTACGAGCGGAGACCCAGTACTTC. Encoded protein: CASSLRAETQYF.

This clonotype appeared many times. This sequence joins TRBV12-3 or TRBV12-4 and TRBJ2-2; 7 bases line up with TRBD1. The V segment lost 3 bases and the J segment 5 bases; nucleotides outside the gene matches: 6. The CDR3 length is 15 residues. Written as DNA, the CDR3 is TGTGCCAGCAGTTTGGGGGACAGTCCGACCGGGGAGCTGTTTTTT. Translated, it gives CASSLGDSPTGELFF.

Concerning this clonotype: Relative to the germline gene, one junction end is altered; a read error may explain this. The gene calls are TRBV7-9 and TRBJ2-2; D possibly corresponds to TRBD2 (6 bases). Germline values: CDR1 SEHNR, CDR2 FQNEAQ (reference sequence). This CDR3 region has 16 residues. CDR3: CVSSFGREANAGELFF. CDR3 in DNA: TGTGTCAGCAGCTTCGGGCGGGAAGCGAACGCCGGGGAGCTGTTTTTT.

In this sample, this clonotype turned up many times. The chain employs TRBV7-9 and TRBJ2-5; D gene unclear. Germline loops: CDR1 SEHNR, CDR2 FQNEAQ (reference sequence). The V gene lost 7 bases and the J gene lost 1 base, with 13 bases spanning the gap. The CDR3 loop spans 14 amino acids. CDR3 sequence (DNA): TGTGCCAGCAAAAGCAGGAACCTCCAAGAGACCCAGTACTTC. Its protein is CASKSRNLQETQYF.

V gene TRBV6-2 or TRBV6-3 combines with J gene TRBJ1-2; TRBD1 might be the D (6 bases). V lost 6 bases, J lost 1 base, and 18 bases lay in between. This CDR3 spans 16 amino acids. Germline CDR1 and CDR2: MNHEY and SVGEGT. The CDR3 DNA reads TGTGCCAGCAGGAGTGGACAGTTGGCTTTTAACTATGGCTACACCTTC. It specifies CASRSGQLAFNYGYTF.

As for this clonotype: Sequence at one end of the junction differs from germline and may be a read error. The CDR3 DNA is TGCGCCAACAGCCAAGTGGCTGACTACTCCTACGAGCAGCACTTC. Encoded protein: CANSQVADYSYEQHF. The chain combines TRBV4-3 with TRBJ2-7; D possibly corresponds to TRBD2 (5 bases). From germline, CDR1 is LGHNA and CDR2 YSLEER. This CDR3 comprises 15 residues.

Turning to this clonotype: At one end, the junction sequence differs from germline, possibly due to a read error. The chain links TRBV5-6 to TRBJ2-1, with 10 bases aligning to TRBD2. Germline V CDR1 and CDR2: SGHDT, YYEEEE. This CDR3 region has 16 residues. The CDR3 DNA reads as TGTGCCAACAGCTTAACTAGCGGGGTCTCCTACAATGAGCAATTCTTC. It is translated as CANSLTSGVSYNEQFF.

J is TRBJ2-7 and V is TRBV11-2, with D uncertain. The ends were cut back, 3 bases at V and 2 bases at J, with 11 bases in the middle. CDR1 and CDR2 (germline): SGHAT, FQNNGV. The CDR3 runs to 14 residues. Written as DNA, the CDR3 is TGTGCCAGCAGCTTTAACGTGGGGACCTACGAGCAGTACTTC. As protein: CASSFNVGTYEQYF.

Ten or more counts support this clonotype. The rearrangement links TRBV7-8 to TRBJ2-3; D may be TRBD1 (5 bases). Germline V CDR1 and CDR2: SGHVS, FQNEAQ. The CDR3 totals 14 residues. The V and J ends lost 6 bases and 1 base respectively, with 11 bases between them. CDR3: CASRKGLGTDTQYF. The CDR3 DNA follows: TGTGCCAGCAGGAAGGGGTTGGGCACAGATACGCAGTATTTT.

This chain links TRBV5-4 with TRBJ1-1, with TRBD1 matching over 9 bases. The CDR3 is 14 residues long. The germline V gene has CDR1 SGHNT and CDR2 YYREEE (reference sequence). V lost 4 bases and J lost 6; bases outside the gene matches: 7. In DNA form, the CDR3 reads TGTGCCAGCAGCGGGGACAGGGATACGTCTGAAGCTTTCTTT. Protein: CASSGDRDTSEAFF.

This clonotype appeared a few times. The chain links TRBV6-1 to TRBJ1-2; a possible D gene is TRBD1 (5 bases). The CDR3 totals 16 residues. The germline V gene encodes CDR1 MNHNS and CDR2 SASEGT. V was shortened by 4 bases and J by 8 bases, with 23 bases between the two germline ends. The CDR3 DNA follows: TGTGCCAGCAGTGCCTATATAGGGCTTGGGGGAGCCGGCTACACCTTC. Protein: CASSAYIGLGGAGYTF.